The text below deals with one T cell receptor (beta chain). The target antigen is unknown. This specimen belongs to a study of cytomegalovirus exposure and HLA in healthy donors. Study-wide results and caveats: Based on reports, TCR beta sequences accurately predicted HLA-A and HLA-B alleles for most subjects. The authors enumerated over 150 TCR beta chains as linked to cytomegalovirus.

The PCR contained 60 Vbeta and 13 Jbeta primers. Sequenced by immunoSEQ multiplex PCR; TCRdb stores in-frame clones only, minus some. The sample includes approximately 280,000 clones, 70% to 90% of them seen just once. These donors, healthy bone marrow donors, were studied. From germline, CDR1 is MNHNY and CDR2 SVGAGI (reference sequence). V gave up 4 bases and J gave up 8 bases, with 8 bases separating them. This CDR3 region has 11 residues. This receptor was taken from a woman aged 18 to 35 in good health and CMV-seronegative. Sequenced sample: PBMCs. This chain uses TRBV6-6 with TRBJ1-2; D is uncertain. The CDR3 nucleotides read TGTGCCAGCAGTTCCCCCTCCGGCTACACCTTC. Amino acid sequence: CASSSPSGYTF.